Many counts were recorded for the clone carrying this T cell receptor beta chain. No antigen is known for it. CDR1 and CDR2 from the germline V gene are SGHRS and YFSETQ. The CDR3 consists of 14 residues. Trimming stripped 1 base from V and 5 bases from J, with 10 bases between. This specimen belongs to a study of CD8 T cells in ankylosing spondylitis. Findings and limits, study-wide: Before this, some motif variants had been reported in reactive arthritis synovial fluid and blood. Within matched ankylosing spondylitis synovial fluid, disease-linked clones were reportedly significantly enriched. What seemed typical of ankylosing spondylitis blood was a TCR beta motif built from fewer than ten highly homologous variants.

The TCR beta libraries were generated through quantitative 5'-RACE incorporating molecular barcodes. MiXCR, run by TCRdb on the 5' RACE reads, gives a single entry per CDR3 protein. The sample has 100,000 to 150,000 distinct CDR3 sequences; roughly 10% are singletons. The TCR originated in a female donor with ankylosing spondylitis or in good health (not recorded which). The sequenced material came from blood, either unsorted or a sorted T cell fraction (not recorded which). This sequence joins TRBV5-1 and TRBJ2-4; possibly TRBD1 for D (6 bases). The CDR3 here is CASSLNSGENIQYF. The CDR3 bases are TGCGCCAGCAGCTTGAATTCAGGGGAAAACATTCAGTACTTC. The full variable domain, completed using reference TRBV5-1 and TRBJ2-4, is KAGVTQTPRYLIKTRGQQVTLSCSPISGHRSVSWYQQTPGQGLQFLFEYFSETQRNKGNFPGRFSGRQFSNSRSEMNVSTLELGDSALYLCASSLNSGENIQYFGAGTRLSVL.